This note documents a single T cell receptor beta chain sequence. This specimen comes from a study of blood T cell repertoires in COVID-19. Study information: Collection of acute and convalescent COVID-19 samples took place in the United States, Italy and Spain.

Method: immunoSEQ multiplex PCR; TCRdb's copy keeps in-frame clones and lacks some. This table holds under 95,000 clones, around nine tenths found once. The germline V gene has CDR1 SNHLY and CDR2 FYNNEI. The CDR3 is 14 amino acids. Between the trimmed V and J ends, which lost 4 bases and 0 bases, there was a span of 10 bases. The TCR originated in a man in his 60s with acute or convalescent COVID-19. The chain uses TRBV2 and TRBJ2-7; a weak D match, TRBD2 (5 bases). The sequencing input was peripheral blood. The CDR3 DNA sequence: TGTGCCAGCAGTGTAAGACGGGACTCCTACGAGCAGTACTTC. This gives the protein CASSVRRDSYEQYF. The full variable domain, its missing parts supplied by reference TRBV2 and TRBJ2-7, is EPEVTQTPSHQVTQMGQEVILRCVPISNHLYFYWYRQILGQKVEFLVSFYNNEISEKSEIFDDQFSVERPDGSNFTLKIRSTKLEDSAMYFCASSVRRDSYEQYFGPGTRLTVT.